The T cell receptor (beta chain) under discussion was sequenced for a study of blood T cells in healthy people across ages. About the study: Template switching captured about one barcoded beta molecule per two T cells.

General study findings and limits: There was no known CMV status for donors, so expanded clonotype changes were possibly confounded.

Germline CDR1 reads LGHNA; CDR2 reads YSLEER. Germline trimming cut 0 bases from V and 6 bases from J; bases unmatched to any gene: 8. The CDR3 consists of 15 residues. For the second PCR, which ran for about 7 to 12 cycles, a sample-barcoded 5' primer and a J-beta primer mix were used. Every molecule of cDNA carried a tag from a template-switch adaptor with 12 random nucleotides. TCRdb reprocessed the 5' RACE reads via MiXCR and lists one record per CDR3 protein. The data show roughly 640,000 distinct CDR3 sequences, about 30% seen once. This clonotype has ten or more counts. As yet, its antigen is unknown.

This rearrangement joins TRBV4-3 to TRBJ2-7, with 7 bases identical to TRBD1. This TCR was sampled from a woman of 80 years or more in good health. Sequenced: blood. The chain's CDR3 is CASSQESRGSGEQYF. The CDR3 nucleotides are TGCGCCAGCAGCCAAGAATCCAGGGGGTCGGGCGAGCAGTACTTC.